These T cell receptor beta chains were read from a single sample in a study of T-cell reconstitution after alpha-beta-depleted transplantation in children. In TCRdb, the PCR reads were re-called with MiXCR into one record per CDR3 protein. Counted here are around 700,000 distinct CDR3 sequences, about 12% occurring once; the ten biggest clones make up around 0.76%. Sequencing was performed on PBMCs, taken before TCRalphabeta/CD19-depleted stem cell transplant. The receptors were gathered from a girl under 10 years old with congenital amegakaryocytic thrombocytopenia, due to receive a stem cell transplant. The CDR3 runs from the conserved cysteine through the conserved F or W. The D gene is left open where the match is weak. Not all rows give a size; the values are once, few, many and, for expanded clones, a class.

J gene,D gene,clone size,V gene,CDR3 protein,CDR3 DNA
TRBJ2-1,NA,many,TRBV12-3/TRBV12-4,CASSFDLDEQFF,TGTGCCAGCAGTTTTGACCTCGATGAGCAGTTCTTC
TRBJ2-1,TRBD2,many,TRBV10-3,CAISEVASGRYDEQFF,TGTGCCATCAGTGAGGTGGCTAGCGGGAGGTACGATGAGCAGTTCTTC
TRBJ2-5,NA,few,TRBV5-1,CASSLAPSLQETQYF,TGCGCCAGCAGCTTGGCCCCGTCACTCCAAGAGACCCAGTACTTC
TRBJ2-7,NA,many,TRBV14,CASSLNDEQYF,TGTGCCAGCAGCCTAAATGACGAGCAGTACTTC
TRBJ1-3,NA,many,TRBV29-1,CSATGPGNTIYF,TGCAGCGCCACGGGGCCTGGAAACACCATATATTTT
TRBJ2-7,TRBD2,many,TRBV5-1,CASSELAGTYEQYF,TGCGCCAGCAGCGAACTAGCGGGAACCTACGAGCAGTACTTC
TRBJ2-5,NA,many,TRBV5-1,CASSLIPQETQYF,TGCGCCAGCAGCTTGATTCCCCAAGAGACCCAGTACTTC
TRBJ2-1,NA,few,TRBV5-1,CASSLGTNEKSSYNEQFF,TGCGCCAGCAGCTTGGGGACAAACGAAAAGAGCTCCTACAATGAGCAGTTCTTC
TRBJ2-1,TRBD2,many,TRBV3-1,CASSQVSGSYNEQFF,TGTGCCAGCAGCCAAGTTAGCGGGAGCTACAATGAGCAGTTCTTC
TRBJ1-2,NA,few,TRBV27,CASSLFRSSYGYTF,TGTGCCAGCAGTTTATTTAGGAGCTCCTATGGCTACACCTTC
TRBJ1-1,NA,few,TRBV20-1,CRLDRGTEAFF,TGCAGGTTGGACAGAGGGACTGAAGCTTTCTTT
TRBJ2-7,TRBD2,few,TRBV18,CASSLSTSGSPYEQYF,TGTGCCAGCTCACTATCGACTAGCGGGAGCCCCTACGAGCAGTACTTC
TRBJ1-5,TRBD1,many,TRBV6-2/TRBV6-3,CASSHGTDQHF,TGTGCCAGCAGTCACGGGACAGACCAGCATTTT
TRBJ2-1,NA,many,TRBV7-2,CAVLMGGAYNEQFF,TGTGCAGTTCTTATGGGCGGGGCCTACAATGAGCAGTTCTTC
TRBJ1-1,NA,NA,TRBV5-1,CASSLGGGYTEAFF,TGCGCCAGCAGCTTGGGGGGCGGTTACACTGAAGCTTTCTTT
TRBJ2-4,TRBD2,many,TRBV3-1,CASSQDVFMASGTGNIQYF,TGTGCCAGCAGCCAAGATGTCTTTATGGCTAGCGGGACCGGAAACATTCAGTACTTC
TRBJ2-5,NA,NA,TRBV12-3/TRBV12-4,CASRPPDGLATQYF,TGTGCCAGCAGACCCCCGGACGGACTGGCGACCCAGTACTTC
TRBJ2-7,NA,NA,TRBV5-6,CASSLGRRMGAGEQYF,TGTGCCAGCAGCTTGGGTAGGCGAATGGGGGCGGGGGAGCAGTACTTC
TRBJ2-7,TRBD2,many,TRBV20-1,CSAQGWTSGKTYEQYF,TGCAGTGCCCAAGGGTGGACTAGCGGGAAAACCTACGAGCAGTACTTC
TRBJ2-1,NA,many,TRBV10-3,CAISGQVSAAAAYNEQFF,TGTGCCATCAGTGGGCAGGTTTCGGCGGCGGCGGCTTACAATGAGCAGTTCTTC
TRBJ2-1,NA,NA,TRBV12-3/TRBV12-4,CASSMLGNDNEQFF,TGTGCCAGCAGTATGCTAGGGAACGACAATGAGCAGTTCTTC
TRBJ2-3,NA,NA,TRBV7-8,CASRSGRVSNTDTQYF,TGTGCCAGCAGGTCGGGCAGGGTGTCGAACACAGATACGCAGTATTTT
TRBJ2-4,TRBD2,many,TRBV6-5,CASSWVAGGKNIQYF,TGTGCCAGCAGTTGGGTAGCGGGAGGCAAAAACATTCAGTACTTC
TRBJ2-1,TRBD2,few,TRBV5-1,CASRSSGSLSYNEQFF,TGCGCCAGCAGGTCTAGCGGGAGCCTCTCCTACAATGAGCAGTTCTTC
TRBJ1-6,TRBD1,once,TRBV20-1,CSAAGTGHSPLYF,TGCAGTGCCGCAGGGACAGGGCATTCACCCCTCTACTTT
TRBJ2-1,TRBD2,many,TRBV7-3,CASSLTGLAGGPNEQFF,TGTGCCAGCAGCTTAACTGGACTAGCGGGAGGCCCCAATGAGCAGTTCTTC
TRBJ2-1,TRBD2,NA,TRBV30,CAWRGSLTSGTYNEQFF,TGTGCCTGGAGAGGATCCTTGACTAGCGGGACCTACAATGAGCAGTTCTTC
TRBJ2-5,NA,few,TRBV20-1,CSARDLNGAQETQYF,TGCAGTGCTAGAGATCTTAACGGGGCTCAAGAGACCCAGTACTTC